Listed below are T cell receptor beta chains from one sample, sequenced in a study of cytomegalovirus exposure and HLA in healthy donors. Produced via immunoSEQ multiplex PCR; TCRdb's table is partial and in-frame only. The sample holds around 77,000 clones. The specimen sequenced was PBMCs. These receptors all stem from a man between 50 and 59 years old in good health and CMV-seropositive. Both conserved end residues are part of each CDR3. The D gene is left open where the match is weak.

v_gene	len	d_gene	j_gene	CDR3aa	CDR3nt
TRBV11-2	14	.	TRBJ1-3	CASSPGVSGNTIYF	TGTGCCAGCAGCCCAGGGGTCTCTGGAAACACCATATATTTT
TRBV6-4	15	TRBD1	TRBJ2-3	CASSDGTGDTDTQYF	TGCGCCAGCAGTGACGGGACAGGGGACACAGATACGCAGTATTTT
TRBV6-1	14	TRBD1	TRBJ1-2	CASTIRGPGKGYTF	TGTGCCAGCACCATAAGGGGGCCGGGGAAAGGCTACACCTTC
TRBV5-1	15	.	TRBJ1-2	CASSLGLPSNYGYTF	TGCGCCAGCAGCTTGGGACTGCCTTCTAACTATGGCTACACCTTC
TRBV7-9	15	.	TRBJ1-3	CASSPGQFSGNTIYF	TGTGCCAGCAGCCCCGGACAGTTCTCTGGAAACACCATATATTTT
TRBV10-3	16	TRBD1	TRBJ2-6	CAAGGQATSGANVLTF	TGTGCCGCCGGGGGACAGGCCACCTCTGGGGCCAACGTCCTGACTTTC
TRBV5-1	16	TRBD1	TRBJ2-2	CASSSTGTGDGGELFF	TGCGCCAGCAGCTCTACCGGGACAGGGGACGGCGGGGAGCTGTTTTTT
TRBV5-4	14	.	TRBJ1-5	CASSGGVSGQPQHF	TGTGCCAGCAGCGGGGGGGTTTCAGGGCAGCCCCAGCATTTT
TRBV7-9	15	.	TRBJ1-2	CASSGGGEGSYGYTF	TGTGCCAGCAGCGGTGGGGGGGAAGGTAGCTATGGCTACACCTTC
TRBV2	14	TRBD2	TRBJ2-7	CASVREREYYEQYF	TGTGCCAGCGTTAGGGAGCGGGAGTACTACGAGCAGTACTTC
TRBV19	14	TRBD1	TRBJ2-5	CASSSDRGKETQYF	TGTGCCAGTAGTAGCGACAGGGGGAAAGAGACCCAGTACTTC
TRBV7-9	15	TRBD2	TRBJ2-1	CASSSGTSGIYEQFF	TGTGCCAGCAGTTCCGGGACTAGCGGGATCTATGAGCAGTTCTTC
TRBV5-6	14	TRBD1	TRBJ1-1	CASSWDRVTSEAFF	TGTGCCAGCAGCTGGGACAGGGTAACGAGTGAAGCTTTCTTT
TRBV29-1	14	TRBD1	TRBJ1-4	CSAYGGQGMDELFF	TGCAGCGCCTACGGGGGACAGGGAATGGATGAACTGTTTTTT
TRBV10-3	16	TRBD2	TRBJ2-7	CAISGYGLAESYEQYF	TGTGCCATCAGTGGCTATGGACTAGCGGAATCCTACGAGCAGTACTTC
TRBV5-1	15	TRBD2	TRBJ2-7	CASRRGLAGEDEQYF	TGCGCCAGCAGACGCGGACTAGCGGGAGAGGACGAGCAGTACTTC
TRBV11-3	13	.	TRBJ2-1	CASSLGGYNEQFF	TGTGCCAGCAGCCTCGGGGGCTACAATGAGCAGTTCTTC
TRBV19	14	TRBD1	TRBJ2-7	CASRGGNRGLEQYF	TGTGCCAGTAGAGGGGGGAACAGGGGGCTCGAGCAGTACTTC
TRBV5-1	13	.	TRBJ1-3	CASREGSGNTIYF	TGCGCCAGCAGGGAGGGCTCTGGAAACACCATATATTTT
TRBV5-4	15	.	TRBJ1-2	CASSQLLGTGYGYTF	TGTGCCAGCAGTCAACTACTGGGCACAGGCTATGGCTACACCTTC
TRBV7-2	17	TRBD2	TRBJ2-3	CASSSGLAGSGTDTQYF	TGTGCCAGCAGCTCCGGACTAGCGGGGTCGGGCACAGATACGCAGTATTTT
TRBV19	15	TRBD1	TRBJ2-7	CASSSWTGLSYEQYF	TGTGCCAGTAGTTCCTGGACAGGTCTCTCCTACGAGCAGTACTTC
TRBV5-1	11	.	TRBJ2-6	CASSLDDSLTF	TGCGCCAGCAGCTTGGACGACTCCTTGACTTTC
TRBV29-1	18	TRBD2	TRBJ2-7	CSVPPGLATALAAYEQYF	TGCAGCGTCCCACCGGGACTAGCGACGGCCTTGGCCGCCTACGAGCAGTACTTC
TRBV7-9	13	TRBD1	TRBJ1-2	CASSQGVIGGYTF	TGTGCCAGCAGCCAGGGGGTTATTGGTGGCTACACCTTC
TRBV9	17	.	TRBJ2-3	CASSLGGAPWGTDTQYF	TGTGCCAGCAGCCTTGGGGGGGCCCCATGGGGCACAGATACGCAGTATTTT
TRBV5-5	15	TRBD1	TRBJ1-4	CASTSEGQENEKLFF	TGCGCCAGCACCTCGGAGGGACAGGAGAATGAAAAACTGTTTTTT
TRBV5-1	15	TRBD1	TRBJ1-2	CASSPGQGAMYGYTF	TGCGCCAGCAGCCCAGGACAGGGGGCGATGTATGGCTACACCTTC
TRBV2	14	TRBD1	TRBJ1-6	CASHSDRDMPPLHF	TGTGCCAGCCACTCGGACAGGGATATGCCACCCCTCCACTTT
TRBV6-5	14	.	TRBJ1-1	CASSFQGINTEAFF	TGTGCCAGCAGTTTTCAGGGGATTAACACTGAAGCTTTCTTT
TRBV29-1	15	TRBD2	TRBJ2-3	CSVGFIAGITDTQYF	TGCAGCGTGGGGTTCATAGCGGGGATCACAGATACGCAGTATTTT
TRBV7-3	15	TRBD2	TRBJ2-2	CASSLSGGDTGELFF	TGTGCCAGCAGCTTAAGCGGGGGGGACACCGGGGAGCTGTTTTTT
TRBV5-6	15	TRBD1	TRBJ1-2	CASSLPGQGFSGYTF	TGTGCCAGCAGTTTACCGGGACAGGGGTTCTCTGGCTACACCTTC
TRBV6-1	17	TRBD2	TRBJ2-3	CASSEAVAGGTTDTQYF	TGTGCCAGCAGTGAAGCGGTAGCGGGGGGCACCACAGATACGCAGTATTTT
TRBV5-8	12	.	TRBJ2-7	CASSSVSYEQYF	TGTGCCAGCAGCTCAGTATCCTACGAGCAGTACTTC
TRBV7-6	16	.	TRBJ1-4	CASSPGRGFGNEKLFF	TGTGCCAGCAGCCCCGGTCGGGGATTTGGTAATGAAAAACTGTTTTTT
TRBV7-9	12	.	TRBJ2-1	CASSPEGEEQFF	TGTGCCAGCAGCCCGGAAGGGGAAGAGCAGTTCTTC
TRBV5-1	13	.	TRBJ2-2	CASSQGQTGELFF	TGCGCCAGCAGCCAAGGACAGACCGGGGAGCTGTTTTTT
TRBV5-1	13	.	TRBJ2-3	CASSTRRADTQYF	TGCGCCAGCAGCACTAGAAGAGCAGATACGCAGTATTTT
TRBV19	15	.	TRBJ2-2	CASSIGTEPTGELFF	TGTGCCAGTAGTATAGGGACAGAGCCCACCGGGGAGCTGTTTTTT
TRBV6-1	15	.	TRBJ1-5	CASSEGQGSNQPQHF	TGTGCCAGCAGTGAAGGGCAGGGGAGCAATCAGCCCCAGCATTTT
TRBV12-5	18	TRBD1	TRBJ2-2	CASGLVLDGTERTGELFF	TGTGCTAGTGGTTTGGTATTAGACGGGACAGAACGCACCGGGGAGCTGTTTTTT
TRBV19	13	.	TRBJ1-5	CASGGGSNQPQHF	TGTGCCTCCGGCGGAGGGAGCAATCAGCCCCAGCATTTT
TRBV2	16	TRBD2	TRBJ2-3	CASDGSGATSTDTQYF	TGTGCCAGCGATGGTAGCGGGGCTACTAGCACAGATACGCAGTATTTT
TRBV5-1	14	.	TRBJ1-4	CASSLGELGEKLFF	TGCGCCAGCAGCTTGGGGGAGCTGGGTGAAAAACTGTTTTTT
TRBV11-2	14	TRBD1	TRBJ1-1	CASSSNRGSTEAFF	TGTGCCAGCAGTTCTAACAGGGGAAGCACTGAAGCTTTCTTT
TRBV5-1	16	.	TRBJ1-2	CASSFTGKALPYGYTF	TGCGCCAGCAGCTTTACAGGGAAAGCTCTCCCCTATGGCTACACCTTC
TRBV7-2	14	.	TRBJ1-1	CASAPRALNTEAFF	TGTGCCAGCGCCCCCAGGGCACTAAACACTGAAGCTTTCTTT
TRBV4-2	13	TRBD2	TRBJ2-7	CASSQERGNEQYF	TGTGCCAGCAGCCAAGAGCGGGGGAACGAGCAGTACTTC
TRBV18	13	TRBD1	TRBJ2-1	CASSSDRVNEQFF	TGTGCCAGCTCATCCGACAGGGTAAATGAGCAGTTCTTC
TRBV18	14	TRBD1	TRBJ2-5	CASSPRGPGETQYF	TGTGCCAGCTCGCCTAGGGGGCCGGGGGAGACCCAGTACTTC
TRBV5-4	14	.	TRBJ1-2	CASSREGSDYGYTF	TGTGCCAGCAGCCGGGAGGGTTCCGACTATGGCTACACCTTC